Included here is one T cell receptor (beta chain) sequence, with context. Its matching antigen is unknown. Those with chemo-refractory metastatic non-small-cell lung cancer were treated with focal radiation combined with CTLA-4 blockade using ipilimumab. These data belong to a study of radiotherapy plus CTLA-4 blockade in lung cancer. At the level of the study: Objective responses occurred in around 18% of patients; about 32% had disease control.

Study-wide results and caveats: Blood TCR clones of tumor origin expanded after radiotherapy plus ipilimumab. The authors reported that early blood T cell clone dynamics, with interferon-beta, best predicted response.

TCRdb's table, derived via immunoSEQ multiplex PCR, lists solely in-frame clones and lacks some. The sample yields tens of thousands of clones, less than 85% seen once. Germline trimming cut 5 bases from V and 1 base from J; bases unmatched to any gene: 6. Germline CDR1 SGHNT, CDR2 YYREEE (reference sequence). This CDR3 region has 15 residues. The chain uses TRBV5-4 and TRBJ1-1, with 9 nucleotides matching TRBD1. This material consisted of peripheral blood, taken from a patient treated with radiotherapy plus ipilimumab. The receptor was derived from a human donor with non-small cell lung cancer whose response to radiotherapy plus ipilimumab could not be evaluated. Some clones in this sample may be carry-over from other donors' samples. This CDR3 is CASSHMDRGNTEAFF. The CDR3, as DNA: TGTGCCAGCAGTCATATGGACAGGGGGAACACTGAAGCTTTCTTT.